This T cell receptor (beta chain) was obtained from a study of shared clonotypes between healthy human individuals. Input per replicate PCR of unsorted PBMC was 250 to 300 ng DNA, corresponding to tens of thousands of T cell genomes. Here immunoSEQ multiplex PCR was the method, and the copy in TCRdb shows in-frame clones only, minus some. The sample comprises about half a million clones, approximately 79% of which are singletons, and approximately 12% rests with the top ten. This clone was counted between two and nine times. HIV-negative, healthy adults without recent acute infections or vaccinations were the donors. The donors, all of them Caucasian adults, lived in Nashville, Tennessee. The length of the CDR3 is 15 residues. Germline V CDR1 and CDR2: MDHEN, SYDVKM. Between the trimmed V and J ends, which lost 5 bases and 6 bases, there was a span of 18 bases.

This TCR derives from a woman aged 40 to 49 in good health. Some clones in this sample may be carry-over from other donors' samples. The V gene is TRBV28, the J gene TRBJ2-3; tentative D call: TRBD2 (6 bases). Sequences were obtained from PBMCs. The CDR3 DNA sequence: TGTGCCAGCAGTATACCGGGAGCTCTTGCGGATACGCAGTATTTT. This sequence encodes CASSIPGALADTQYF.